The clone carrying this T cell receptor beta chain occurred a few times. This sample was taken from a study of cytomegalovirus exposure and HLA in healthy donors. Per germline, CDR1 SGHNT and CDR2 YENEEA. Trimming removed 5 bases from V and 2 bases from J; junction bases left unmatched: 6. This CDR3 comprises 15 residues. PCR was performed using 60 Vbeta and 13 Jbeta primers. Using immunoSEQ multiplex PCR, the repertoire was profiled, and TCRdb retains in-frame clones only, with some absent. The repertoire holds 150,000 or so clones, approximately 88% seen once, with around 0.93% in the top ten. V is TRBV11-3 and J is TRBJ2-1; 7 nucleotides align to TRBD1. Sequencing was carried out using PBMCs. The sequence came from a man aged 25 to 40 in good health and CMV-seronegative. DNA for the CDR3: TGTGCCAGCAGCCAGCGACAGGGAACCTACAATGAGCAGTTCTTC. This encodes CASSQRQGTYNEQFF.